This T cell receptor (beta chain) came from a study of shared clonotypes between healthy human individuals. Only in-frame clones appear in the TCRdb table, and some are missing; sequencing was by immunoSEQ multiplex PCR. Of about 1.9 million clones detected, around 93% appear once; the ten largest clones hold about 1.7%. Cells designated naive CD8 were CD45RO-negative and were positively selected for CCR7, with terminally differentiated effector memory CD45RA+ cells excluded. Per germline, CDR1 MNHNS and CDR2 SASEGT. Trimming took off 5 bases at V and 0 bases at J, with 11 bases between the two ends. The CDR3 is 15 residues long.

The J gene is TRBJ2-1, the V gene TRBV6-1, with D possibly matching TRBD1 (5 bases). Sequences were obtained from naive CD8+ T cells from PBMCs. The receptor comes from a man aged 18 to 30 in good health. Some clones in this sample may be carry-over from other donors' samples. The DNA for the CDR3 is TGTGCCAGCAGTAGGGGCAGACTCTCCTACAATGAGCAGTTCTTC. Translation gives CASSRGRLSYNEQFF.